These T cell receptor beta chains were read from a single sample in a study of siplizumab effects on memory and regulatory T cells. The protocol was immunoSEQ multiplex PCR, while the TCRdb copy is restricted to in-frame clones and leaves out a portion. The data contain about 100,000 clones, approximately 92% of them singletons. Sequenced material: CD4+ T cells sorted from blood. These receptors were taken from a human donor in good health. The CDR3 runs from the conserved cysteine through the conserved F or W. A D gene is named only where the DNA matches it firmly. Part of the rows lack a size; the others show once, few, many or a class for expanded clones.

D	V	size	J	CDR3	DNA
TRBD1	TRBV2	once	TRBJ2-7	CASSEAGTGLVEQYF	TGTGCCAGCAGTGAGGCCGGGACAGGGCTTGTCGAGCAGTACTTC
NA	TRBV19	NA	TRBJ1-1	CASSIQGGTEAFF	TGTGCCAGTAGTATACAGGGTGGCACTGAAGCTTTCTTT
NA	TRBV19	NA	TRBJ1-1	CASSPGLEAFF	TGTGCCAGTAGTCCAGGCCTTGAAGCTTTCTTT
NA	TRBV28	NA	TRBJ1-5	CASSAGPTGPDQPQHF	TGTGCCAGCAGCGCGGGGCCAACTGGCCCCGATCAGCCCCAGCATTTT
TRBD1	TRBV19	NA	TRBJ1-3	CASSQQGASGNTIYF	TGTGCCAGTAGCCAACAGGGGGCGTCTGGAAACACCATATATTTT
TRBD1	TRBV4-3	NA	TRBJ1-5	CASSQDGQVNQPQHF	TGCGCCAGCAGCCAAGATGGACAGGTCAATCAGCCCCAGCATTTT
NA	TRBV5-1	NA	TRBJ1-1	CASSLDAGGGLNTEAFF	TGCGCCAGCAGCTTGGACGCGGGGGGCGGGTTAAACACTGAAGCTTTCTTT
TRBD1	TRBV28	NA	TRBJ2-3	CASKRDRDAAQDTQYF	TGTGCCAGCAAGCGGGACAGGGATGCCGCACAAGATACGCAGTATTTT
NA	TRBV7-9	NA	TRBJ2-2	CASSRRDSTGELFF	TGTGCCAGCAGCCGCCGGGACTCCACCGGGGAGCTGTTTTTT
NA	TRBV18	NA	TRBJ1-2	CASSSFEGHAYGYTF	TGTGCCAGCTCAAGTTTCGAGGGGCATGCCTATGGCTACACCTTC
NA	TRBV28	few	TRBJ1-4	CASGPGGLEKLFF	TGTGCCAGCGGACCGGGTGGCCTGGAAAAACTGTTTTTT
NA	TRBV14	NA	TRBJ1-2	CASSQVPQSYGYTF	TGTGCCAGCAGCCAAGTACCCCAGAGCTATGGCTACACCTTC
NA	TRBV5-1	NA	TRBJ2-6	CASSRNSGANVLTF	TGCGCCAGCAGCCGAAATTCTGGGGCCAACGTCCTGACTTTC
TRBD2	TRBV30	NA	TRBJ2-7	CAWRTSTEQYF	TGTGCCTGGCGGACTAGTACCGAGCAGTACTTC
TRBD1	TRBV6-1	NA	TRBJ2-7	CASTGQKVPTYEQYF	TGTGCCAGCACGGGACAGAAAGTACCAACCTACGAGCAGTACTTC
NA	TRBV7-9	NA	TRBJ1-4	CASSSQVELFF	TGTGCCAGCAGCTCTCAGGTAGAACTGTTTTTT
NA	TRBV15	NA	TRBJ2-6	CATSPWGSGANVLTF	TGTGCCACCAGCCCATGGGGCTCTGGGGCCAACGTCCTGACTTTC
NA	TRBV6-1	NA	TRBJ2-2	CASRGGPGTGELFF	TGTGCCAGCAGGGGGGGGCCTGGAACCGGGGAGCTGTTTTTT
TRBD1	TRBV2	NA	TRBJ2-2	CASRKEIQGGTGELFF	TGTGCCAGCCGCAAAGAAATACAGGGGGGAACCGGGGAGCTGTTTTTT
NA	TRBV5-6	NA	TRBJ2-1	CASREVAVNEQFF	TGTGCCAGCAGGGAGGTAGCGGTCAATGAGCAGTTCTTC
NA	TRBV2	NA	TRBJ1-3	CASSATVISGNTIYF	TGTGCCAGCAGCGCGACCGTAATCTCTGGAAACACCATATATTTT
NA	TRBV29-1	NA	TRBJ2-1	CSVDGRLNEQFF	TGCAGCGTTGATGGGCGGCTCAATGAGCAGTTCTTC
TRBD1	TRBV10-3	NA	TRBJ1-2	CAISQGAHGYTF	TGTGCCATCTCACAGGGGGCGCATGGCTACACCTTC
NA	TRBV19	NA	TRBJ1-4	CASSFRGGNEKLFF	TGTGCCAGTAGTTTCAGAGGCGGTAATGAAAAACTGTTTTTT
TRBD2	TRBV7-2	NA	TRBJ2-5	CASSLGGGTKTQYF	TGTGCCAGCAGCTTAGGGGGGGGGACGAAGACCCAGTACTTC
NA	TRBV6-5	NA	TRBJ2-3	CASSYQRSTDTQYF	TGTGCCAGCAGTTATCAGAGAAGCACAGATACGCAGTATTTT